The 7 T cell receptor beta chains in this list originate from one sample, sequenced in a study of shared clonotypes between healthy human individuals. Sequencing was performed with immunoSEQ multiplex PCR; in TCRdb, only in-frame clones are kept and a portion is missing. The sample carries around 2.5 million clones, under 95% recorded once. Sequencing input: naive CD4+ T cells from PBMCs. Subset: CD45RA+ positively selected. The receptors were gathered from a man aged 18-30 years in good health. Some clones in this sample may be carry-over from other donors' samples.

This chain connects TRBV6-4 to TRBJ2-2; tentative D call: TRBD2 (5 bases). This CDR3 has 14 residues. From germline, CDR1 is MRHNA and CDR2 SNTAGT. V lost 0 bases, J lost 6 bases, and 8 bases lay in between. DNA of the CDR3: TGTGCCAGCAGTGACTCGATTAGCGCCGGGGAGCTGTTTTTT. This codes for CASSDSISAGELFF.

This clone was observed a single time. The chain links TRBV28 to TRBJ1-4; D perhaps matches TRBD1 (6 bases). The V and J ends lost 8 bases and 7 bases respectively, with 20 bases between them. Per germline, CDR1 MDHEN and CDR2 SYDVKM. There are 15 residues in the CDR3. The CDR3 region has the DNA TGTGCCAGCGGCGACATAGGGGGGTGGCCTGAAAAACTGTTTTTT. Residues: CASGDIGGWPEKLFF. Variable domain in full (rest from reference TRBV28 and TRBJ1-4): DVKVTQSSRYLVKRTGEKVFLECVQDMDHENMFWYRQDPGLGLRLIYFSYDVKMKEKGDIPEGYSVSREKKERFSLILESASTNQTSMYLCASGDIGGWPEKLFFGSGTQLSVL.

The gene calls are TRBV27 and TRBJ1-1, with 9 nucleotides matching TRBD1. The CDR3 contains 15 residues. CDR1 is MNHEY, CDR2 SMNVEV, per germline (reference sequence). J was trimmed by 3 bases and V by 2 bases; bases with no gene match: 4. DNA of the CDR3: TGTGCCAGCAGTTTAGGACAGGGGCGGGACACTGAAGCTTTCTTT. Residues: CASSLGQGRDTEAFF.

The chain combines TRBV28 with TRBJ1-3; TRBD1 agrees at 9 bases. Trimming cost V 6 bases and J 4 bases; bases outside gene matches: 7. The CDR3 totals 15 residues. The V gene's germline CDR1 is MDHEN and CDR2 SYDVKM. CDR3 residues: CASSDPGTGGNTIYF. Written as DNA, the CDR3 is TGTGCCAGCAGCGACCCCGGGACAGGGGGAAACACCATATATTTT.

The chain employs TRBV5-1 and TRBJ2-1, with D tentatively TRBD1 (5 bases). V shed 3 bases and J shed 1 base, with 11 bases lying between them. This CDR3 region has 15 residues. Germline values: CDR1 SGHRS, CDR2 YFSETQ. CDR3: CASSSDRNSYNEQFF. Here the CDR3 DNA reads TGCGCCAGCAGCTCCGACAGAAATTCCTACAATGAGCAGTTCTTC. The variable domain in full, with the rest retrieved from reference TRBV5-1 and TRBJ2-1, is KAGVTQTPRYLIKTRGQQVTLSCSPISGHRSVSWYQQTPGQGLQFLFEYFSETQRNKGNFPGRFSGRQFSNSRSEMNVSTLELGDSALYLCASSSDRNSYNEQFFGPGTRLTVL.

The chain joins TRBV27 to TRBJ2-2, with 7 bases matching TRBD1. CDR1 is MNHEY, CDR2 SMNVEV, per germline (reference sequence). Unmatched junction bases numbered 6, after V lost 7 bases and J lost 1 base. This CDR3 is built from 15 residues. The CDR3 DNA sequence: TGTGCCAGCACAGCCCGGACAGGGAACACCGGGGAGCTGTTTTTT. It translates to CASTARTGNTGELFF.

The rearrangement joins TRBV5-1 to TRBJ1-6; tentative D call: TRBD1 (5 bases). There are 14 residues in the CDR3. The ends were cut back, 2 bases at V and 9 bases at J, with 12 bases in the middle. Germline V gives CDR1 SGHRS, CDR2 YFSETQ. The CDR3 sequence: CASSFTTVSSPLHF. CDR3 nucleotide sequence: TGCGCCAGCAGCTTCACGACAGTATCTTCACCCCTCCACTTT. The full variable domain, in which reference TRBV5-1 and TRBJ1-6 provide the parts outside the CDR3, is KAGVTQTPRYLIKTRGQQVTLSCSPISGHRSVSWYQQTPGQGLQFLFEYFSETQRNKGNFPGRFSGRQFSNSRSEMNVSTLELGDSALYLCASSFTTVSSPLHFGNGTRLTVT.